Sequencing of this TCR beta chain was carried out in a study of CD8 T cells in Susac syndrome. The length of the CDR3 is 15 residues. The J segment lost 3 bases and the V segment lost 7 bases, leaving 8 bases of the junction unmatched. In germline, CDR1 is MNHEY, CDR2 SVGEGT. The authors reverse transcribed roughly 0.5 to 1 ug RNA with random hexamers. MiXCR, applied by TCRdb to the immunoSEQ multiplex PCR reads, yields one record per CDR3 protein. The top ten hold more than 0.55% of the sample, which has tens of thousands of distinct CDR3 sequences, 95% to 97% seen once. J is TRBJ1-5 and V is TRBV6-2 or TRBV6-3, with 8 bases identical to TRBD1. This clonotype originated in a human donor with Susac syndrome. The sample consisted of CD8+ T cells from PBMCs. The DNA of the CDR3 is TGTGCCAGCAAACTCGGACAGGGATACAATCAGCCCCAGCATTTT. Protein sequence: CASKLGQGYNQPQHF.